The TCR beta chain under discussion was sequenced for a study of Graves' ophthalmopathy and Graves' hyperthyroidism. The authors used Ficoll-Paque density gradient centrifugation to separate PBMCs. The input was approximately 10 ml of fresh peripheral blood. TCR beta CDR3 regions were amplified from RNA transcripts. RT-PCR in the first round used HTBI primers; a second-round multiplex PCR followed. TCRdb recomputed calls from the multiplex PCR reads with MiXCR, one row per CDR3 protein. The table includes 400,000 to 500,000 distinct CDR3 sequences, more than 20% detected once. Germline V gene sequence: CDR1 SGHAT, CDR2 FQNNGV. CDR3 length: 15 amino acids. Unmatched junction bases numbered 3, after V lost 0 bases and J lost 6 bases. This clonotype was detected many times. Its matching antigen is unknown. General study results and limits: A majority of expanded thyroid clonotypes exceeding 0.001 frequency were likewise present in blood.

The chain is built from TRBV11-2 and TRBJ2-2, with 8 positions matching TRBD2. Sequencing was performed on peripheral blood. The clonotype comes from a woman under 30 with stable Graves' hyperthyroidism. CDR3 in amino acids: CASSLEAGAAGELFF. CDR3 nucleotide sequence: TGTGCCAGCAGCTTAGAAGCGGGAGCGGCCGGGGAGCTGTTTTTT.